The 8 T cell receptor beta chains reported below all come from one sample, sequenced in a study of OX40 agonist ivuxolimab in advanced cancers. Repertoires were generated with immunoSEQ multiplex PCR, while TCRdb's copy carries only in-frame clones and drops some. The table shows some 87,000 clones, with approximately 95% occurring only once. The source was CD4+ or CD8+ T cells sorted from blood, collected in a trial of the OX40 agonist ivuxolimab. The receptors originated from an adult with an advanced solid tumor such as melanoma, head and neck, liver or kidney cancer.

This chain connects TRBV7-9 to TRBJ1-2, with TRBD1 matching 9 bases. With 5 bases clipped from V and 8 bases from J, the junction kept 15 bases outside the gene matches. The CDR3 spans 16 residues. CDR1 and CDR2 (germline): SEHNR, FQNEAQ (reference sequence). This CDR3 is CASSPPSRDRVFGYTF. The CDR3 DNA sequence: TGTGCCAGCAGCCCCCCCTCCCGGGACAGGGTATTCGGCTACACCTTC.

The V gene is TRBV19, the J gene TRBJ2-7; weak D call: TRBD2 (5 bases). Germline loops: CDR1 LNHDA, CDR2 SQIVND (reference sequence). V lost 4 bases and J lost 5, with 18 bases in between. The CDR3 loop spans 15 amino acids. The CDR3 spells CASSNGRGPLHEQYF. As DNA, the CDR3 is TGTGCCAGTAGTAATGGCCGAGGGCCCCTCCACGAGCAGTACTTC.

V and J are TRBV30 and TRBJ1-2; 10 nucleotides agree with TRBD1. Trimming at V came to 3 bases and at J to 4 bases, leaving 5 bases not matched to a gene. In germline, CDR1 is GTSNPN, CDR2 SVGIG (reference sequence). This CDR3 contains 14 residues. This CDR3 reads CAWRGQGIPYGYTF. The CDR3 DNA reads as TGTGCCTGGAGGGGACAGGGGATCCCCTATGGCTACACCTTC.

This clone occurred once. V gene TRBV11-3 combines with J gene TRBJ1-1, with D unclear. The V end was cut by 0 bases, the J end by 2 bases, with 10 bases between. Germline lookup yields CDR1 SGHNT and CDR2 YENEEA. The CDR3 is 15 amino acids. The CDR3 is CASSLDLGVNTEAFF. The CDR3 region has the DNA TGTGCCAGCAGCTTAGATTTAGGTGTTAACACTGAAGCTTTCTTT.

The gene calls are TRBV19 and TRBJ2-2, with D possibly being TRBD2 (6 bases). The V end lost 5 bases, the J end lost 6 bases, and 16 bases lay between the germline ends. CDR3 length: 15 residues. The V gene's germline CDR1 is LNHDA and CDR2 SQIVND (reference sequence). The CDR3 nucleotides are TGTGCCAGTAGTGTCAAGACGGGAGTCCCCGGGGAGCTGTTTTTT. This sequence encodes CASSVKTGVPGELFF.

The V and J genes are TRBV11-3 and TRBJ2-1; 14 bases map to TRBD2. CDR1 is SGHNT, CDR2 YENEEA, per germline. With V trimmed by 0 bases and J by 4 bases, 5 bases remained unmatched. The CDR3 is 18 amino acids. DNA of the CDR3: TGTGCCAGCAGCTTAGATGGGACTAGCGGGAGAATATACAATGAGCAGTTCTTC. It translates to CASSLDGTSGRIYNEQFF.

This clone is a singleton in its sample. This rearrangement joins TRBV5-4 to TRBJ1-1, with TRBD1 matching 7 bases. V was clipped by 2 bases and J by 7 bases; unmatched bases: 14. The germline V gene has CDR1 SGHNT and CDR2 YYREEE (reference sequence). This CDR3 spans 16 amino acids. The CDR3 here is CASSLGPTGYLDEAFF. As DNA, the CDR3 is TGTGCCAGCAGCTTAGGGCCGACAGGGTATCTCGATGAAGCTTTCTTT.

J is TRBJ1-1 and V is TRBV28; the match to TRBD1 covers 7 bases. CDR1 and CDR2 (germline): MDHEN, SYDVKM. The CDR3 loop spans 14 amino acids. Trimming took 5 bases from V and 4 from J; bases not matched to a gene: 7. In DNA, the CDR3 is TGTGCCAGCAGTCCGACAGGGTTTACCACTGAAGCTTTCTTT. Translated: CASSPTGFTTEAFF.